This T cell receptor beta chain was obtained from a study of glioma-infiltrating T cells after dendritic cell vaccination. Per the germline V gene, CDR1 is MNHNS and CDR2 is SASEGT. The CDR3 contains 15 residues. Trimming took 10 bases from V and 2 from J; bases not matched to a gene: 11. Assay: immunoSEQ multiplex PCR; the TCRdb copy retains only in-frame clones and omits some. The sample consists of 45,000 to 50,000 clones, over 75% of them appearing once. The chain links TRBV6-1 to TRBJ1-5; 7 bases fit TRBD1. This sequence originates from a human donor with glioblastoma. Source: blood, taken before dendritic cell vaccination. The CDR3 DNA reads as TGTGCCATCACCGGGAGACAGGGCGGCAATCAGCCCCAGCATTTT. Translated: CAITGRQGGNQPQHF.